The source of this T cell receptor beta chain is a study of T cell responses to AZD1222 COVID-19 vaccine. Trimming removed 3 bases from V and 8 bases from J, with 17 bases in between. There are 15 residues in the CDR3. The germline CDR1 and CDR2 sequences are MNHEY and SMNVEV (reference sequence). Sequencing was performed with immunoSEQ multiplex PCR; in TCRdb, only in-frame clones are kept and a portion is missing. The table lists approximately 140,000 clones, more than 85% of them singletons. The receptor was isolated from an adult in good health. The source was peripheral blood, collected on day 0 of MenACWY control vaccination. This chain connects TRBV27 to TRBJ1-3, with unresolved D. The CDR3 nucleotides are TGTGCCAGCAGTTTCGGGGTTTTAGCTTTGGACACCATATATTTT. Its protein product is CASSFGVLALDTIYF.